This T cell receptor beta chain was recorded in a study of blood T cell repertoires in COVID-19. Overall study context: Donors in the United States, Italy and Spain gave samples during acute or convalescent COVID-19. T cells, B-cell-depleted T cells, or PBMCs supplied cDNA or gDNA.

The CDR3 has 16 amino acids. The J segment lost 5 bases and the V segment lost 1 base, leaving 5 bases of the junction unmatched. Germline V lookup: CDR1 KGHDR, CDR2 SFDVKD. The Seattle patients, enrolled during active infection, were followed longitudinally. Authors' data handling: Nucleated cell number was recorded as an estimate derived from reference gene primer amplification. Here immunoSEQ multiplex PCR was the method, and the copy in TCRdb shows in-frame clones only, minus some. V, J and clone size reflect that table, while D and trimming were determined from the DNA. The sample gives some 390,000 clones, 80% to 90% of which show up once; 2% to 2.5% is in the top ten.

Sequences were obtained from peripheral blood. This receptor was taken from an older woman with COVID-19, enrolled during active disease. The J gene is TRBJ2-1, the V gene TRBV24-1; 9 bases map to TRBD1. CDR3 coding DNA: TGTGCCACCAGTGATTTAGGGACAGGGCCCAACAATGAGCAGTTCTTC. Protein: CATSDLGTGPNNEQFF.